The 27 T cell receptor beta chains below come from one sample, sequenced in a study of T-cell reconstitution after alpha-beta-depleted transplantation in children. Unique molecular identifiers were used in preparing the TCRbeta library. TCRdb redid the calling of the PCR reads with MiXCR, one entry per CDR3 protein. This table has 90,000 to 100,000 distinct CDR3 sequences, more than 20% appearing once. Sequences were derived from PBMCs, sampled before TCRalphabeta/CD19-depleted stem cell transplant. These receptors all stem from a boy under 10 years old with acute lymphoblastic leukemia, due to receive a stem cell transplant.

In its sample, this clonotype was seen many times. The V and J genes are TRBV7-2 and TRBJ1-2; D uncertain. The CDR3 has 11 amino acids. Germline V gene sequence: CDR1 SGHTA, CDR2 FQGNSA. V was clipped by 6 bases and J by 9 bases, with 11 bases between them. The CDR3 coding sequence is TGTGCCAGCAGGCCCCTTCAAAGCTACACCTTC. Its protein is CASRPLQSYTF.

V and J are TRBV7-9 and TRBJ2-7, with D unclear. This CDR3 contains 15 residues. With 1 base removed from V and 1 base from J, the gap between germline ends came to 11 bases. Germline V gene lookup returns CDR1 SEHNR and CDR2 FQNEAQ (reference sequence). The CDR3, as DNA: TGTGCCAGCAGCTTAGACTTCGGCTCATCCTACGAGCAGTACTTC. The encoded protein is CASSLDFGSSYEQYF.

In its sample, this clonotype was seen a few times. The CDR3 sequence is CASSLDRVTYNEQFF. CDR3 DNA sequence: TGTGCCAGCAGCTTAGATAGGGTGACCTACAATGAGCAGTTCTTC. The V and J genes are TRBV7-2 and TRBJ2-1; D ambiguous. Germline loops: CDR1 SGHTA, CDR2 FQGNSA. The CDR3 totals 15 residues. Trimming took off 1 base at V and 2 bases at J, with 9 bases between the two ends.

Only a few counts were recorded for this clonotype. This chain uses TRBV5-1 with TRBJ2-5, with a possible D match to TRBD2 (5 bases). This CDR3 is 15 amino acids long. Germline CDR1 reads SGHRS; CDR2 reads YFSETQ. V was pared by 0 bases and J by 2 bases, with 11 bases between. In DNA form, the CDR3 reads TGCGCCAGCAGCTTGGGGTGGAGGACTCAAGAGACCCAGTACTTC. It specifies CASSLGWRTQETQYF.

Only a few counts were recorded for this clonotype. The gene calls are TRBV20-1 and TRBJ2-1; D possibly uses TRBD1 or TRBD2 (5 bases each). Germline CDR1 reads DFQATT; CDR2 reads SNEGSKA (reference sequence). Deletions cut 5 bases from V and 5 bases from J, with 13 bases between. The CDR3 has 13 residues. CDR3 region: CSAVGGLNNEQFF. DNA of the CDR3: TGCAGTGCTGTTGGGGGATTGAACAATGAGCAGTTCTTC.

This clonotype appeared a few times. The J gene is TRBJ2-5, the V gene TRBV6-2 or TRBV6-3; possible D gene TRBD2, 5 bases. V was pared by 6 bases and J by 0 bases, with 8 bases between. This CDR3 contains 13 residues. Germline V gives CDR1 MNHEY, CDR2 SVGEGT. CDR3 sequence reads: CASSSADQETQYF. CDR3 DNA: TGTGCCAGCAGCTCAGCGGACCAAGAGACCCAGTACTTC.

The chain couples TRBV7-2 to TRBJ1-1; no clear D. With 1 base removed from V and 4 bases from J, the gap between germline ends came to 7 bases. Looked up from germline, CDR1 is SGHTA and CDR2 is FQGNSA. The CDR3 loop spans 13 amino acids. CDR3 sequence reads: CASSLGWGTEAFF. The CDR3 DNA reads TGTGCCAGCAGCTTAGGTTGGGGCACTGAAGCTTTCTTT.

CDR3 amino acids: CASRRTGGQETQYF. The CDR3 DNA follows: TGTGCCAGCAGGAGGACAGGAGGGCAAGAGACCCAGTACTTC. The V call is TRBV6-1, the J call TRBJ2-5; a weak D match, TRBD1 (7 bases). The V end lost 6 bases, the J end lost 2 bases, and 13 bases lay between the germline ends. Germline CDR1 MNHNS, CDR2 SASEGT. The CDR3 spans 14 residues.

This clonotype was counted only a few times. The rearrangement uses TRBV4-1 and TRBJ2-4; either TRBD1 or TRBD2 may supply D (7 bases each). From germline, CDR1 is MGHRA and CDR2 YSYEKL. The CDR3 is 15 residues long. Between the trimmed V and J ends, which lost 0 bases and 8 bases, there was a span of 14 bases. This chain's CDR3 is CASSQDSGGDDIQYF. As DNA, the CDR3 is TGCGCCAGCAGCCAAGATTCAGGGGGGGATGACATTCAGTACTTC.

This chain uses TRBV5-6 with TRBJ2-2; 9 bases fit TRBD1. This CDR3 region has 16 residues. Germline values: CDR1 SGHDT, CDR2 YYEEEE. The V segment lost 5 bases and the J segment 5 bases; nucleotides outside the gene matches: 10. CDR3 residues: CASRAAGTGNTGELFF. The CDR3 bases are TGTGCCAGCAGAGCGGCCGGGACAGGGAATACCGGGGAGCTGTTTTTT.

This clonotype has a handful of counts. This rearrangement joins TRBV28 to TRBJ1-5, with D unclear. Germline V CDR1 and CDR2: MDHEN, SYDVKM. V lost 6 bases and J 2 bases, leaving 5 bases between the germline ends. The CDR3 runs 12 residues. As DNA, the CDR3 is TGTGCCAGCAGGTCTGGCAATCAGCCCCAGCATTTT. This gives the protein CASRSGNQPQHF.

The chain has TRBV4-2 and TRBJ1-2; 7 bases map to TRBD1. Per germline, CDR1 LGHNA and CDR2 YNFKEQ. The CDR3 runs 19 residues. With 0 bases clipped from V and 5 bases from J, the junction kept 18 bases outside the gene matches. The CDR3, as DNA: TGTGCCAGCAGCCAAGAGACAGGGACCGGGTCGGGTGTTTTATATGGCTACACCTTC. Its protein product is CASSQETGTGSGVLYGYTF.

This clonotype was seen a few times. The rearrangement joins TRBV10-3 to TRBJ2-2; D not certain. Trimming cost V 4 bases and J 5 bases, with 14 bases left between them. CDR1 is ENHRY and CDR2 is SYGVKD in the germline V gene. The CDR3 is made up of 15 amino acids. CDR3 residues: CAISGVGDKTGELFF. The CDR3 bases are TGTGCCATCAGTGGGGTCGGAGACAAGACCGGGGAGCTGTTTTTT.

The table lists this clonotype with a few counts. This chain uses TRBV25-1 with TRBJ2-3; D ambiguous. V lost 7 bases and J 6 bases, leaving 8 bases between the germline ends. This CDR3 contains 11 residues. Germline-derived CDR1 and CDR2 are MGHDK and SYGVNS. CDR3 sequence reads: CASTAGDTQYF. The CDR3 nucleotides read TGTGCCAGCACAGCCGGGGATACGCAGTATTTT.

V usage is TRBV29-1 and J usage is TRBJ2-3; D is ambiguous. The V gene's germline CDR1 is SQVTM and CDR2 ANQGSEA. Trimming removed 2 bases at V and 2 bases at J, with 11 bases between. This CDR3 spans 14 amino acids. The CDR3 DNA follows: TGCAGCGTTGAATCGGCCGGTACCACAGATACGCAGTATTTT. The encoded protein is CSVESAGTTDTQYF.

The sample holds many counts of this clonotype. The chain couples TRBV28 to TRBJ1-1; D is undetermined. The CDR3 length is 14 residues. V was cut by 4 bases and J by 1 base, with 10 bases left in between. Germline assignment: CDR1 MDHEN and CDR2 SYDVKM. CDR3 nucleotides: TGTGCCAGCAGTTCCTATGGACCGAACACTGAAGCTTTCTTT. Translation gives CASSSYGPNTEAFF.

The gene calls are TRBV28 and TRBJ2-7, with TRBD1 matching over 7 bases. Trimming at V came to 6 bases and at J to 0 bases, leaving 17 bases not matched to a gene. Germline lookup yields CDR1 MDHEN and CDR2 SYDVKM. The CDR3 contains 18 residues. The CDR3 region has the DNA TGTGCCAGCAGCTATCGGACAGGATATACTCTAGACTCCTACGAGCAGTACTTC. Amino acid sequence: CASSYRTGYTLDSYEQYF.

The chain joins TRBV20-1 to TRBJ1-3; 8 bases agree with TRBD1. Germline V CDR1 and CDR2: DFQATT, SNEGSKA (reference sequence). This CDR3 region has 14 residues. V lost 6 bases and J lost 0; bases outside the gene matches: 4. The CDR3, as DNA: TGCAGTGCCCGCACAGGGGGCTCTGGAAACACCATATATTTT. Translation gives CSARTGGSGNTIYF.

This rearrangement joins TRBV7-9 to TRBJ2-1, with D possibly being TRBD2 (6 bases). The V gene lost 5 bases and the J gene lost 5 bases, with 16 bases spanning the gap. CDR1 is SEHNR and CDR2 is FQNEAQ in the germline V gene (reference sequence). The CDR3 contains 15 residues. This CDR3 reads CASSPFGSGDNEQFF. CDR3 nucleotide sequence: TGTGCCAGCAGCCCATTTGGTAGCGGCGACAATGAGCAGTTCTTC. Variable domain in full (rest from reference TRBV7-9 and TRBJ2-1): DTGVSQNPRHKITKRGQNVTFRCDPISEHNRLYWYRQTLGQGPEFLTYFQNEAQLEKSRLLSDRFSAERPKGSFSTLEIQRTEQGDSAMYLCASSPFGSGDNEQFFGPGTRLTVL.

The chain carries TRBV3-1 and TRBJ2-2, with D uncertain. This CDR3 has 12 residues. Deletions cut 5 bases from V and 6 bases from J, with 7 bases between. Germline CDR1 LGHDT, CDR2 YNNKEL (reference sequence). CDR3 nucleotides: TGTGCCAGCAGCTACGCTGCCGGGGAGCTGTTTTTT. This translates into CASSYAAGELFF.

This clonotype was seen a handful of times. The chain carries TRBV7-2 and TRBJ1-5; D is ambiguous. Trimming cost V 2 bases and J 2 bases, with 7 bases left between them. CDR1 and CDR2 from the germline V gene are SGHTA and FQGNSA. The CDR3 loop spans 14 amino acids. CDR3 bases: TGTGCCAGCAGCTTACGACATGGCAATCAGCCCCAGCATTTT. Protein: CASSLRHGNQPQHF.

The chain carries TRBV12-3 or TRBV12-4 and TRBJ2-5, with a possible D match to TRBD2 (6 bases). V gave up 3 bases and J gave up 4 bases, with 9 bases separating them. The CDR3 loop spans 13 amino acids. CDR3 residues: CASSFLGGETQYF. The CDR3 bases are TGTGCCAGCAGTTTCTTGGGAGGAGAGACCCAGTACTTC.

The chain has TRBV20-1 and TRBJ2-7, with D unclear. Trimming shortened V by 5 bases and J by 6 bases, and 11 bases separated the two germline ends. This CDR3 spans 11 amino acids. The germline V gene encodes CDR1 DFQATT and CDR2 SNEGSKA (reference sequence). CDR3 in DNA: TGCAGTGCTTCGGACGGGTTCGAGCAGTACTTC. This codes for CSASDGFEQYF.

This clonotype came up many times. The CDR3 spells CASSLRPAEQFF. Here the CDR3 DNA reads TGTGCCAGCAGCTTACGGCCAGCAGAGCAGTTCTTC. This chain joins TRBV7-8 and TRBJ2-1, with D uncertain. CDR1 is SGHVS, CDR2 FQNEAQ, per germline. V was trimmed by 2 bases and J by 10 bases, leaving 9 bases between them. The CDR3 consists of 12 residues.

This clonotype has only a few counts. The chain recombines TRBV6-2 or TRBV6-3 with TRBJ2-4; perhaps TRBD1 as D (6 bases). This CDR3 has 11 amino acids. Trimming took 7 bases from V and 15 from J, leaving 16 bases between them. Germline values: CDR1 MNHEY, CDR2 SVGEGT. CDR3 sequence: CASTGTRVMYF. The CDR3, as DNA: TGTGCCAGCACTGGGACACGCGTCATGTACTTC.

This clonotype was detected only a few times. In DNA, the CDR3 is TGTGCCAGCTCCTTAGGACCCGGAGAGACCCAGTACTTC. It is translated as CASSLGPGETQYF. V is TRBV9 and J is TRBJ2-5; D is unclear. CDR1 is SGDLS and CDR2 is YYNGEE in the germline V gene. The V gene lost 7 bases and the J gene lost 4 bases, with 14 bases spanning the gap. This CDR3 region has 13 residues.

This clonotype was found a few times. The gene calls are TRBV6-5 and TRBJ1-3; 10 positions match TRBD1. The germline gives CDR1 MNHEY, CDR2 SVGAGI. The CDR3 extends over 16 amino acids. The V segment lost 6 bases and the J segment 3 bases; nucleotides outside the gene matches: 8. The CDR3 DNA is TGTGCCAGCAGCTACCGGACAGGGGGTTTTGGAAACACCATATATTTT. The encoded protein is CASSYRTGGFGNTIYF.